These 2 T cell receptor beta chains were sequenced from one sample in a study of blood T cell repertoires in COVID-19. Clones were sequenced by immunoSEQ multiplex PCR, and TCRdb holds only the in-frame ones, with some missing. This table has about 170,000 clones, about 80% appearing once. The source material was peripheral blood. These TCRs come from a woman older than 75 with acute or convalescent COVID-19.

This chain links TRBV5-1 with TRBJ2-6, with TRBD2 as a possible D gene (5 bases). There are 15 residues in the CDR3. V was clipped by 6 bases and J by 3 bases, with 13 bases between them. The germline CDR1 and CDR2 sequences are SGHRS and YFSETQ. The chain's CDR3 is CASMAGAGGANVLTF. In nucleotides, the CDR3 is TGCGCCAGCATGGCGGGCGCGGGTGGGGCCAACGTCCTGACTTTC.

The chain couples TRBV10-3 to TRBJ2-1, with 9 bases matching TRBD1. This CDR3 is built from 15 residues. CDR1 and CDR2 (germline): ENHRY, SYGVKD. V trimming: 6 bases; J trimming: 8 bases; junction bases outside the gene matches: 11. CDR3 nucleotides: TGTGCCATCAGGACGGACAGGGGTCGGGACGATGAGCAGTTCTTC. The encoded protein is CAIRTDRGRDDEQFF.